The T cell receptor beta chain described here comes from a study of T-cell reconstitution after alpha-beta-depleted transplantation in children. Unique molecular identifiers tagged the TCRbeta library. TCRdb passed the PCR reads through MiXCR, listing each CDR3 protein once. The top ten clones hold approximately 2.5% of a sample with almost 250,000 distinct CDR3 sequences, about a quarter of them seen once. Germline loops: CDR1 DFQATT, CDR2 SNEGSKA (reference sequence). V lost 3 bases to trimming and J lost 2 bases, with 14 bases between them. The CDR3 loop spans 14 amino acids. The material was PBMCs, obtained before TCRalphabeta/CD19-depleted stem cell transplant. This TCR derives from a girl aged 2 to 9 with Fanconi anemia, due to receive a stem cell transplant. The chain combines TRBV20-1 with TRBJ2-7; D perhaps matches TRBD2 (5 bases). As DNA, the CDR3 is TGCAGTGCTAGCCGAGGCGGGCGTACCTACGAGCAGTACTTC. Translation gives CSASRGGRTYEQYF.